The 7 T cell receptor beta chains given below trace back to one sample, sequenced in a study of blood T cell repertoires in COVID-19. Only in-frame clones appear in the TCRdb table, and some are missing; sequencing was by immunoSEQ multiplex PCR. This sample has around 220,000 clones, with less than 85% found just once. The sample was peripheral blood. Receptors were obtained from a woman of 80 years or more with active or convalescent COVID-19.

The rearrangement links TRBV5-1 to TRBJ1-6; TRBD1 matches at 7 bases. Germline V gene sequence: CDR1 SGHRS, CDR2 YFSETQ. V lost 6 bases and J lost 5; bases outside the gene matches: 8. The CDR3 runs to 15 residues. CDR3 residues: CASTNGGTDNSPLHF. The DNA of the CDR3 is TGCGCCAGCACCAACGGCGGGACAGATAATTCACCCCTCCACTTT.

The chain links TRBV19 to TRBJ2-7; the D gene is possibly TRBD1 (7 bases). V was cut by 6 bases and J by 1 base, with 16 bases left in between. This CDR3 has 15 amino acids. Germline V gene lookup returns CDR1 LNHDA and CDR2 SQIVND (reference sequence). CDR3 in amino acids: CASSDQGGRSYEQYF. The CDR3 nucleotides read TGTGCCAGTAGCGACCAGGGGGGCAGGTCCTACGAGCAGTACTTC.

The chain links TRBV19 to TRBJ1-6; TRBD1 might be the D (5 bases). The V and J ends lost 0 bases and 8 bases respectively, with 11 bases between them. There are 15 residues in the CDR3. Germline assignment: CDR1 LNHDA and CDR2 SQIVND (reference sequence). The CDR3 bases are TGTGCCAGTAGTATAGAAGGGGCAGGCGATTCACCCCTCCACTTT. It encodes CASSIEGAGDSPLHF.

The rearrangement joins TRBV29-1 to TRBJ2-1, with 8 bases lining up with TRBD1. CDR1 is SQVTM, CDR2 ANQGSEA, per germline. The V segment lost 4 bases and the J segment 3 bases; nucleotides outside the gene matches: 2. CDR3 size: 13 residues. CDR3 DNA sequence: TGCAGCGTTGGAACAGGGGGCTACAATGAGCAGTTCTTC. Amino acids: CSVGTGGYNEQFF.

This chain joins TRBV10-3 and TRBJ1-1; D call uncertain. V gave up 5 bases and J gave up 6 bases, with 16 bases separating them. The CDR3 runs to 14 residues. Germline V lookup: CDR1 ENHRY, CDR2 SYGVKD. The CDR3 DNA reads TGTGCCATCAGTTCGAGCGGCGGGGAAGCTGAAGCTTTCTTT. It specifies CAISSSGGEAEAFF.

The rearrangement uses TRBV6-5 and TRBJ2-7; 11 nucleotides agree with TRBD1. CDR3 length: 14 amino acids. Germline CDR1 is MNHEY and CDR2 is SVGAGI. V was pared by 6 bases and J by 2 bases, with 3 bases of the junction left unmatched. The CDR3 coding sequence is TGTGCCAGCAGCGGGGACAGGGGGGCCTACGAGCAGTACTTC. Amino acids: CASSGDRGAYEQYF.

This chain connects TRBV7-9 to TRBJ1-2; no reliable D call. The CDR3 extends over 13 amino acids. Per the germline V gene, CDR1 is SEHNR and CDR2 is FQNEAQ (reference sequence). With 4 bases removed from V and 4 bases from J, the gap between germline ends came to 10 bases. DNA for the CDR3: TGTGCCAGCAGCTCCCTCAGAGGCTATGGCTACACCTTC. Translation: CASSSLRGYGYTF.